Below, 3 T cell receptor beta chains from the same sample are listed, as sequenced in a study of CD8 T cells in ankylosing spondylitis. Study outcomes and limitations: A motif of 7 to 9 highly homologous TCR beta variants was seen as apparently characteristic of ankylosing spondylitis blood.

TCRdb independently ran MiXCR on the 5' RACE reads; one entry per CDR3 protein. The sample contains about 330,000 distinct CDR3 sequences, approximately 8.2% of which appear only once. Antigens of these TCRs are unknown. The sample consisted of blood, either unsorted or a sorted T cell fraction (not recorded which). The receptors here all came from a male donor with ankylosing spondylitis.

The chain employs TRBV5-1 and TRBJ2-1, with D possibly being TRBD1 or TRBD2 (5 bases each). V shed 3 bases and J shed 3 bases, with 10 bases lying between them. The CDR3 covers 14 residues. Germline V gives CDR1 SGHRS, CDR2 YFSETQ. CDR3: CASSWDRDYNEQFF. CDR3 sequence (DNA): TGCGCCAGCAGCTGGGACCGAGACTACAATGAGCAGTTCTTC. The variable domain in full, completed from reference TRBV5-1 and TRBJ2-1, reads KAGVTQTPRYLIKTRGQQVTLSCSPISGHRSVSWYQQTPGQGLQFLFEYFSETQRNKGNFPGRFSGRQFSNSRSEMNVSTLELGDSALYLCASSWDRDYNEQFFGPGTRLTVL.

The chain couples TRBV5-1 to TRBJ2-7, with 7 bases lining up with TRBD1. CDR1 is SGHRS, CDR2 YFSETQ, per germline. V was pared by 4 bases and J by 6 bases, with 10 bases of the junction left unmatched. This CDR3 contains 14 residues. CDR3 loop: CASSKQGNRVEQYF. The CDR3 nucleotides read TGCGCCAGCAGCAAACAGGGGAACAGGGTCGAGCAGTACTTC.

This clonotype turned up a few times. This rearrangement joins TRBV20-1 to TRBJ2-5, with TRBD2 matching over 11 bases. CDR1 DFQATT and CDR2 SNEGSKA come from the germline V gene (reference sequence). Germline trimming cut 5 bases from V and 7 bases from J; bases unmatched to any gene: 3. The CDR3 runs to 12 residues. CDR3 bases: TGCAGTGCTTTGACTAGCGGGGCGACCCAGTACTTC. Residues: CSALTSGATQYF.